These 17 T cell receptor beta chains were all obtained from the same sample, sequenced in a study of T-cell reconstitution after alpha-beta-depleted transplantation in children. TCRbeta library preparation incorporated unique molecular identifiers. From the PCR reads, TCRdb called clonotypes with MiXCR, one entry per CDR3 protein. The sample lists around 700,000 distinct CDR3 sequences; about an eighth were seen once. The sample here was PBMCs, taken before TCRalphabeta/CD19-depleted stem cell transplant. These receptors came from a girl aged 2 to 10 with congenital amegakaryocytic thrombocytopenia, due to receive a stem cell transplant.

In this sample, this clonotype turned up many times. The chain is built from TRBV6-5 and TRBJ2-3; 9 nucleotides match TRBD2. J gave up 7 bases and V 2 bases, and 10 bases lay outside the gene matches. Germline values: CDR1 MNHEY, CDR2 SVGAGI. The CDR3 covers 16 residues. CDR3: CASSYVAGGPLNTQYF. The CDR3 nucleotides read TGTGCCAGCAGTTACGTGGCGGGAGGGCCTTTAAATACGCAGTATTTT.

The V and J genes are TRBV29-1 and TRBJ1-2; the match to TRBD1 covers 10 bases. This CDR3 has 12 residues. J lost 7 bases, V lost 6 bases, and 5 bases had no gene match. Germline V CDR1 and CDR2: SQVTM, ANQGSEA. CDR3 in DNA: TGCAGCGTGCGGGACAGGGGAAGTGGCTACACCTTC. It codes for CSVRDRGSGYTF.

This rearrangement joins TRBV7-9 to TRBJ2-1; D might be TRBD1 (6 bases). V lost 1 base, J lost 1 base, and 8 bases lay in between. There are 15 residues in the CDR3. The V gene's germline CDR1 is SEHNR and CDR2 FQNEAQ (reference sequence). The DNA of the CDR3 is TGTGCCAGCAGCTTAGATACAGGGTCCTACAATGAGCAGTTCTTC. Translated, it gives CASSLDTGSYNEQFF.

In this sample, this clonotype turned up a few times. The chain employs TRBV19 and TRBJ2-1, with 7 bases matching TRBD1. J gave up 0 bases and V 7 bases, and 12 bases lay outside the gene matches. The CDR3 is 17 residues long. Germline CDR1 reads LNHDA; CDR2 reads SQIVND (reference sequence). CDR3 loop: CASTPGETGNSYNEQFF. The CDR3 nucleotides read TGTGCCAGTACCCCAGGGGAGACAGGGAACTCCTACAATGAGCAGTTCTTC. The variable domain in full, completed from reference TRBV19 and TRBJ2-1, reads DGGITQSPKYLFRKEGQNVTLSCEQNLNHDAMYWYRQDPGQGLRLIYYSQIVNDFQKGDIAEGYSVSREKKESFPLTVTSAQKNPTAFYLCASTPGETGNSYNEQFFGPGTRLTVL.

The V gene is TRBV29-1, the J gene TRBJ2-1; D is possibly TRBD1 or TRBD2 (6 bases each). The CDR3 runs 14 residues. V shed 2 bases and J shed 8 bases, with 16 bases lying between them. From germline, CDR1 is SQVTM and CDR2 ANQGSEA. CDR3 loop: CSVEIGGQAYEQFF. The CDR3, as DNA: TGCAGCGTTGAAATCGGGGGCCAAGCCTATGAGCAGTTCTTC.

This clonotype was counted a few times. CDR3 sequence reads: CSATPGRNNYGYTF. DNA for the CDR3: TGCAGTGCCACCCCGGGAAGGAACAACTATGGCTACACCTTC. This chain joins TRBV20-1 and TRBJ1-2; no reliable D call. CDR1 and CDR2 from the germline V gene are DFQATT and SNEGSKA (reference sequence). V was pared by 6 bases and J by 2 bases, with 16 bases between. The CDR3 has 14 amino acids.

This clonotype was found many times. V usage is TRBV25-1 and J usage is TRBJ1-1; no reliable D call. This CDR3 comprises 13 residues. V was trimmed by 3 bases and J by 1 base, leaving 6 bases between them. The V gene's germline CDR1 is MGHDK and CDR2 SYGVNS. The CDR3 coding sequence is TGTGCCAGCAGTGATGCAAGGAACACTGAAGCTTTCTTT. This codes for CASSDARNTEAFF.

This clonotype was recorded at least ten times. The chain combines TRBV20-1 with TRBJ2-3; tentatively, D is TRBD1 or TRBD2 (5 bases each). This CDR3 contains 13 residues. The germline V gene encodes CDR1 DFQATT and CDR2 SNEGSKA (reference sequence). The V end was cut by 6 bases, the J end by 6 bases, with 16 bases between. CDR3 protein: CSALYGGADTQYF. Here the CDR3 DNA reads TGCAGTGCCCTCTATGGGGGAGCGGATACGCAGTATTTT.

In its sample, this clonotype was seen many times. The chain is built from TRBV20-1 and TRBJ2-7, with D perhaps matching TRBD1 or TRBD2 (5 bases each). V shed 1 base and J shed 5 bases, with 9 bases lying between them. The CDR3 runs to 12 residues. CDR1 and CDR2 (germline): DFQATT, SNEGSKA (reference sequence). CDR3 in amino acids: CSARGGFDEQYF. CDR3 DNA: TGCAGTGCTAGAGGGGGGTTTGACGAGCAGTACTTC.

J is TRBJ2-7 and V is TRBV12-3 or TRBV12-4, with D tentatively TRBD1 or TRBD2 (5 bases each). This CDR3 region has 16 residues. Deletions cut 5 bases from V and 6 bases from J, with 23 bases between. The CDR3 loop reads CASSHTPGTDRSEQYF. The CDR3, as DNA: TGTGCCAGCAGTCATACTCCCGGGACCGACCGGTCCGAGCAGTACTTC.

V and J are TRBV28 and TRBJ2-1; maybe TRBD1 (7 bases). The CDR3 is 16 amino acids. Per the germline V gene, CDR1 is MDHEN and CDR2 is SYDVKM. Between the trimmed V and J ends, which lost 7 bases and 7 bases, there was a span of 23 bases. DNA of the CDR3: TGTGCCAGCACCCAAGCTGGAGGGGCAGGGGGGAATGAGCAGTTCTTC. Translation: CASTQAGGAGGNEQFF.

This clonotype turned up a few times. The rearrangement joins TRBV6-4 to TRBJ2-2; D gene unclear. V was trimmed by 0 bases and J by 2 bases, leaving 7 bases between them. The CDR3 spans 15 residues. CDR1 and CDR2 (germline): MRHNA, SNTAGT. For the CDR3, the DNA is TGTGCCAGCAGTGACTCGACGGATAACACCGGGGAGCTGTTTTTT. It yields the protein CASSDSTDNTGELFF.

In DNA, the CDR3 is TGCGCCAGCAGCCAACTAACAGAACACTTCTACGAGCAGTACTTC. Protein: CASSQLTEHFYEQYF. The chain uses TRBV4-1 and TRBJ2-7, with D unclear. The CDR3 is 15 residues long. In germline, CDR1 is MGHRA, CDR2 YSYEKL. V was pared by 2 bases and J by 3 bases, with 14 bases between.

This clonotype showed up just a few times. A read error may produce the germline difference seen at one junction end. This sequence joins TRBV20-1 and TRBJ2-3; 7 positions match TRBD2. There are 15 residues in the CDR3. Germline loops: CDR1 DFQATT, CDR2 SNEGSKA (reference sequence). This CDR3 reads CSARDSGGPADTQYF. The CDR3 DNA follows: TGCAGTGCGAGAGACTCGGGAGGACCTGCAGATACGCAGTATTTT.

This chain uses TRBV12-3 or TRBV12-4 with TRBJ1-4, with D uncertain. The CDR3 extends over 14 amino acids. Deletions cut 7 bases from V and 2 bases from J, with 11 bases between. For the CDR3, the DNA is TGTGCCAGCACCCGGATAGGGACTAATGAAAAACTGTTTTTT. Translation gives CASTRIGTNEKLFF.

This clonotype was observed a few times. The chain joins TRBV12-3 or TRBV12-4 to TRBJ2-5; D remains unclear. V lost 4 bases and J 4 bases, leaving 16 bases between the germline ends. CDR3 length: 15 amino acids. The CDR3 DNA follows: TGTGCCAGCAGTTCATTGGGCGGCGGACGAGAGACCCAGTACTTC. It codes for CASSSLGGGRETQYF.

Note on this clonotype: This may arise from a read error, as a much more abundant clone is one base away. The DNA of the CDR3 is TGCAGTACTGGCATCGGGATCCGAGACTACGAGCAGTACTTC. Amino acids: CSTGIGIRDYEQYF. The rearrangement uses TRBV20-1 and TRBJ2-7, with D possibly TRBD2 on 5 matching bases. V was clipped by 8 bases and J by 3 bases, with 20 bases between them. Germline lookup yields CDR1 DFQATT and CDR2 SNEGSKA (reference sequence). The CDR3 loop spans 14 amino acids.